Below are 26 T cell receptor beta chains sequenced from a single sample in a study of blood T cell repertoires in COVID-19. Only in-frame clones appear in the TCRdb table, and some are missing; sequencing was by immunoSEQ multiplex PCR. The table shows approximately 160,000 clones, with less than 90% occurring only once. The sample comprised peripheral blood. The source of these receptors is a young man with active or convalescent COVID-19.

V and J are TRBV19 and TRBJ2-7; D perhaps matches TRBD1 (5 bases). In germline, CDR1 is LNHDA, CDR2 SQIVND (reference sequence). This CDR3 is 14 amino acids long. The V end was cut by 1 base, the J end by 3 bases, with 10 bases between. The CDR3 sequence is CASSIGGRDYEQYF. The DNA of the CDR3 is TGTGCCAGTAGTATAGGGGGCAGGGACTACGAGCAGTACTTC.

The V call is TRBV28, the J call TRBJ2-1, with 8 bases matching TRBD2. The CDR3 extends over 15 amino acids. V shed 5 bases and J 0 bases; nucleotides not matched to a gene: 3. Looked up from germline, CDR1 is MDHEN and CDR2 is SYDVKM. CDR3 DNA: TGTGCCAGCAGTCCTAGCGGGCACTCCTACAATGAGCAGTTCTTC. It is translated as CASSPSGHSYNEQFF.

This clone has only a few counts. CDR3 amino acids: CASSLFDSAPEQYF. CDR3 coding DNA: TGTGCCAGCAGCTTATTCGACAGCGCGCCCGAGCAGTACTTC. This chain connects TRBV7-6 to TRBJ2-7, with a weak D call TRBD1 (5 bases). In germline, CDR1 is SGHVS, CDR2 FNYEAQ. Trimming shortened V by 2 bases and J by 6 bases, and 14 bases separated the two germline ends. This CDR3 spans 14 amino acids.

This clone was picked up one time. The CDR3 protein is CASSLFSLATDTQYF. CDR3 DNA sequence: TGTGCCAGCAGCTTGTTCTCCCTAGCCACAGATACGCAGTATTTT. The V call is TRBV5-6, the J call TRBJ2-3; D is possibly TRBD2 (5 bases). V dropped 1 base and J dropped 2 bases, with 11 bases sitting between them. Germline CDR1 and CDR2: SGHDT and YYEEEE. CDR3 size: 15 residues.

In its sample, this clone was seen a few times. The chain recombines TRBV4-2 with TRBJ2-7, with 7 bases lining up with TRBD2. Germline loops: CDR1 LGHNA, CDR2 YNFKEQ. Losses at the gene ends were 1 base for V and 3 bases for J; bases not matched to a gene: 6. The CDR3 extends over 15 amino acids. This chain's CDR3 is CASSQAGRRGYEQYF. CDR3 DNA: TGTGCCAGCAGCCAAGCCGGGAGGCGGGGCTACGAGCAGTACTTC.

The J gene is TRBJ1-4, the V gene TRBV5-1; perhaps TRBD1 as D (5 bases). The CDR3 is 13 residues long. Germline-derived CDR1 and CDR2 are SGHRS and YFSETQ. The V and J ends lost 7 bases and 1 base respectively, with 8 bases between them. The CDR3 reads CASWGGTNEKLFF. As DNA, the CDR3 is TGCGCCAGCTGGGGGGGAACTAATGAAAAACTGTTTTTT. The entire variable domain, with the rest obtained from reference TRBV5-1 and TRBJ1-4, is as follows: KAGVTQTPRYLIKTRGQQVTLSCSPISGHRSVSWYQQTPGQGLQFLFEYFSETQRNKGNFPGRFSGRQFSNSRSEMNVSTLELGDSALYLCASWGGTNEKLFFGSGTQLSVL.

This chain connects TRBV18 to TRBJ2-1, with D tentatively TRBD2 (5 bases). The CDR3 is 14 residues long. V lost 3 bases and J 4 bases, leaving 10 bases between the germline ends. Germline lookup yields CDR1 KGHSH and CDR2 LQKENI. CDR3 in amino acids: CASSPRRGYNEQFF. CDR3 DNA sequence: TGTGCCAGCTCACCCCGGAGAGGGTACAATGAGCAGTTCTTC.

This sequence joins TRBV28 and TRBJ1-5; 7 nucleotides align to TRBD1. Germline loops: CDR1 MDHEN, CDR2 SYDVKM. The CDR3 consists of 13 residues. V lost 6 bases and J lost 5; bases outside the gene matches: 4. CDR3 residues: CASRYRGHQPQHF. Written as DNA, the CDR3 is TGTGCCAGCAGATACAGGGGTCATCAGCCCCAGCATTTT.

The V call is TRBV21-1, the J call TRBJ2-7; no DNA check was done on the table's D call, TRBD1. TRBV21-1 represents a pseudogene. The CDR3 is made up of 14 amino acids. The CDR3 protein is CASSKGWAANEQYF. DNA of the CDR3: TGTGCCAGCAGCAAAGGCTGGGCAGCCAACGAGCAGTACTTC.

The chain joins TRBV18 to TRBJ1-1; no definite D call. Trimming shortened V by 7 bases and J by 0 bases, and 15 bases separated the two germline ends. In germline, CDR1 is KGHSH, CDR2 LQKENI. This CDR3 spans 15 amino acids. This chain's CDR3 is CASLPRIQVNTEAFF. The DNA of the CDR3 is TGTGCCAGCTTACCGCGGATCCAAGTGAACACTGAAGCTTTCTTT.

The rearrangement uses TRBV6-1 and TRBJ1-6, with TRBD1 identical over 7 bases. J gave up 10 bases and V 2 bases, and 5 bases lay outside the gene matches. The CDR3 totals 14 residues. Germline CDR1 is MNHNS and CDR2 is SASEGT. The CDR3 DNA is TGTGCCAGCAGTGAATGGGACAGAGGATCACCCCTCCACTTT. Its translation: CASSEWDRGSPLHF.

V gene TRBV18 combines with J gene TRBJ1-1; no clear D. Germline CDR1 reads KGHSH; CDR2 reads LQKENI. The V gene lost 6 bases and the J gene lost 3 bases, with 11 bases spanning the gap. The CDR3 spans 13 residues. The CDR3 DNA reads TGTGCCAGCTCGCCGTTCGGGGACACTGAAGCTTTCTTT. Protein sequence: CASSPFGDTEAFF.

This clone occurred a few times. V gene TRBV9 combines with J gene TRBJ2-7; a possible D gene is TRBD2 (6 bases). This CDR3 has 16 amino acids. The V and J ends lost 4 bases and 2 bases respectively, with 19 bases between them. Germline values: CDR1 SGDLS, CDR2 YYNGEE. The CDR3 DNA sequence: TGTGCCAGCAGCCCCCGGGGCGGGGCCTGGCCCTACGAGCAGTACTTC. Its protein is CASSPRGGAWPYEQYF. The variable domain in full, completed from reference TRBV9 and TRBJ2-7, reads DSGVTQTPKHLITATGQRVTLRCSPRSGDLSVYWYQQSLDQGLQFLIQYYNGEERAKGNILERFSAQQFPDLHSELNLSSLELGDSALYFCASSPRGGAWPYEQYFGPGTRLTVT.

V gene TRBV12-5 combines with J gene TRBJ2-3; 7 bases match TRBD2. After removal of 5 bases from V and 8 bases from J, the junction contained 10 bases not matched to a gene. Per germline, CDR1 LGHNT and CDR2 FRNRAP. This CDR3 comprises 14 residues. CDR3 amino acids: CASGSGTGRATQYF. CDR3 bases: TGTGCTAGTGGTAGCGGGACGGGTAGAGCTACGCAGTATTTT.

This chain links TRBV7-2 with TRBJ2-7; D perhaps matches TRBD2 (5 bases). V was clipped by 4 bases and J by 0 bases, with 13 bases between them. The CDR3 consists of 15 residues. Germline CDR1 and CDR2: SGHTA and FQGNSA. In DNA form, the CDR3 reads TGTGCCAGCAGCTCAGACTACCTGAGCTCCTACGAGCAGTACTTC. It is translated as CASSSDYLSSYEQYF.

V gene TRBV19 combines with J gene TRBJ2-7; 9 bases fit TRBD1. From germline, CDR1 is LNHDA and CDR2 SQIVND (reference sequence). The trim removed 3 bases at V and 7 bases at J, leaving 7 bases unmatched. This CDR3 has 14 residues. Written as DNA, the CDR3 is TGTGCCAGTAGTATCGGGGGGACAGGGCGAGAGCAGTACTTC. Translated, it gives CASSIGGTGREQYF. Drawing the rest from reference TRBV19 and TRBJ2-7, the complete variable domain is DGGITQSPKYLFRKEGQNVTLSCEQNLNHDAMYWYRQDPGQGLRLIYYSQIVNDFQKGDIAEGYSVSREKKESFPLTVTSAQKNPTAFYLCASSIGGTGREQYFGPGTRLTVT.

This chain uses TRBV6-1 with TRBJ1-5; 7 bases map to TRBD1. J was trimmed by 7 bases and V by 0 bases; bases with no gene match: 6. Germline V gene data show CDR1 as MNHNS and CDR2 as SASEGT. The CDR3 loop spans 15 amino acids. The CDR3 loop is CASSEAAGGQQPQHF. CDR3 DNA: TGTGCCAGCAGTGAAGCAGCAGGGGGACAGCAGCCCCAGCATTTT.

The rearrangement links TRBV9 to TRBJ2-1; 8 nucleotides line up with TRBD1. Germline trimming cut 0 bases from V and 3 bases from J; bases unmatched to any gene: 2. Germline V lookup: CDR1 SGDLS, CDR2 YYNGEE. The CDR3 consists of 15 residues. The CDR3 loop reads CASSVATGGYNEQFF. DNA for the CDR3: TGTGCCAGCAGCGTAGCTACAGGGGGCTACAATGAGCAGTTCTTC.

This clone was found once. This rearrangement joins TRBV4-3 to TRBJ2-7; 8 bases agree with TRBD1. The V and J ends lost 3 bases and 4 bases, in that order; junction bases with no gene match: 8. The CDR3 contains 15 residues. CDR1 is LGHNA and CDR2 is YSLEER in the germline V gene. CDR3 bases: TGCGCCAGCAGCCAGGGCCGGACAGGGATGTACGAGCAGTACTTC. Encoded protein: CASSQGRTGMYEQYF.

This clone has only a few counts. The chain couples TRBV24-1 to TRBJ2-7, with TRBD1 matching over 7 bases. Germline CDR1 and CDR2: KGHDR and SFDVKD. V was pared by 9 bases and J by 1 base, with 2 bases of the junction left unmatched. The CDR3 extends over 12 amino acids. CDR3 in DNA: TGTGCCACCTCAGGGGGATCCTACGAGCAGTACTTC. This gives the protein CATSGGSYEQYF.

J is TRBJ2-7 and V is TRBV2, with 15 bases matching TRBD2. Trimming removed 4 bases from V and 3 bases from J; junction bases left unmatched: 1. Germline CDR1 SNHLY, CDR2 FYNNEI. This CDR3 contains 15 residues. The CDR3 coding sequence is TGTGCCAGCAGTGGGACTAGCGGGGGGGGCTACGAGCAGTACTTC. It codes for CASSGTSGGGYEQYF. Variable domain in full (rest from reference TRBV2 and TRBJ2-7): EPEVTQTPSHQVTQMGQEVILRCVPISNHLYFYWYRQILGQKVEFLVSFYNNEISEKSEIFDDQFSVERPDGSNFTLKIRSTKLEDSAMYFCASSGTSGGGYEQYFGPGTRLTVT.

This clone was observed a few times. The V call is TRBV28, the J call TRBJ1-6; TRBD1 agrees at 8 bases. The CDR3 totals 14 residues. V lost 3 bases and J lost 10; bases outside the gene matches: 5. CDR1 is MDHEN and CDR2 is SYDVKM in the germline V gene. In DNA, the CDR3 is TGTGCCAGCAGTTTTCGGACAGGGAACTCACCCCTCCACTTT. It specifies CASSFRTGNSPLHF.

This clone has just one count. The CDR3 DNA reads as TGTGCCAGCAGCTTGGGCCTCCAGGCCTACGAGCAGTACTTC. Translating gives CASSLGLQAYEQYF. The V call is TRBV5-5, the J call TRBJ2-7; D gene unclear. CDR3 size: 14 residues. Trimming cost V 0 bases and J 2 bases, with 9 bases left between them. The germline gives CDR1 SGHKS, CDR2 YYEKEE (reference sequence).

This clone is a singleton in its sample. The genes are TRBV2 and TRBJ2-3; D possibly corresponds to TRBD1 (6 bases). The germline CDR1 and CDR2 sequences are SNHLY and FYNNEI. The CDR3 extends over 15 amino acids. V dropped 2 bases and J dropped 2 bases, with 11 bases sitting between them. As DNA, the CDR3 is TGTGCCAGCAGTGAATCCAGGGGACACACAGATACGCAGTATTTT. This codes for CASSESRGHTDTQYF.

In the case of this clone: Other nucleotide sequences in the sample specify the same CDR3. The chain joins TRBV19 to TRBJ1-3; TRBD1 aligns across 8 bases. The length of the CDR3 is 14 residues. Germline V gene lookup returns CDR1 LNHDA and CDR2 SQIVND (reference sequence). V dropped 6 bases and J dropped 2; count of bases not matched to a gene: 3. The CDR3 loop is CASRTDRAGNTIYF. DNA for the CDR3: TGTGCCAGTAGGACGGACAGGGCTGGAAACACCATATATTTT.

This clone was observed a few times. CDR3 sequence (DNA): TGCGCCAGCAGCTTGCCGAGCCCCAGGGAGCAGTACTTC. Translation: CASSLPSPREQYF. The genes are TRBV5-1 and TRBJ2-7; D gene uncertain. CDR1 SGHRS and CDR2 YFSETQ come from the germline V gene. V was trimmed by 1 base and J by 7 bases, leaving 12 bases between them. This CDR3 region has 13 residues.